Presented here are 14 T cell receptor beta chains from one specimen sequenced in a study of CXCR3-negative and CXCR3-positive naive CD8 T cells. These receptors lack a known antigen. Whole-study results and caveats: More hydrophobic TRB CDR3s occurred in CXCR3-positive than in CXCR3-negative naive cells.

With UMI labels, 5' RACE was used to prepare the TRB cDNA libraries. TCRdb reprocessed the 5' RACE reads and stores each CDR3 protein as one record, lacking DNA. This sample's table reports about 94,000 distinct CDR3 sequences. The specimen was naive CXCR3+ CD8+ T cells from blood. Sample subset: CD45RO-CCR7+CD27+CD95- naive CD8+ T cells expressing CXCR3 (TNR3+). These receptors were obtained from a human donor in good health. Some clones in this sample may be carry-over from other donors' samples.

V is TRBV7-9 and J is TRBJ2-7; the D call of TRBD1 rests on TCRdb alone, since no DNA is present to check it. The CDR3 has 15 amino acids. Germline-derived CDR1 and CDR2 are SEHNR and FQNEAQ (reference sequence). The CDR3 spells CASSAPGTGGYEQYF.

The chain carries TRBV18 and TRBJ2-2. Per germline, CDR1 KGHSH and CDR2 LQKENI. CDR3 size: 13 residues. The CDR3: CASSPQNTGERFF. The whole variable domain, filled in from reference TRBV18 and TRBJ2-2, reads NAGVMQNPRHLVRRRGQEARLRCSPMKGHSHVYWYRQLPEEGLKFMVYLQKENIIDESGMPKERFSAEFPKEGPSILRIQQVVRGDSAAYFCASSPQNTGERFFGEGSRLTVL.

CDR3 region: CASRGYTGELFF. The chain uses TRBV6-5 and TRBJ2-2. Germline V gene data show CDR1 as MNHEY and CDR2 as SVGAGI. The CDR3 runs to 12 residues.

This chain uses TRBV27 with TRBJ2-7; TCRdb calls TRBD2, which cannot be checked without DNA. Germline loops: CDR1 MNHEY, CDR2 SMNVEV (reference sequence). There are 13 residues in the CDR3. CDR3 sequence: CASSLGGVDEQYF.

This chain joins TRBV10-3 and TRBJ2-7. The CDR3 runs to 15 residues. Per the germline V gene, CDR1 is ENHRY and CDR2 is SYGVKD. The CDR3 protein is CAISDPETQSVEHYF.

The rearrangement joins TRBV29-1 to TRBJ2-1. This CDR3 comprises 12 residues. In germline, CDR1 is SQVTM, CDR2 ANQGSEA. The CDR3 sequence: CSVERMVPEQFF.

The genes are TRBV20-1 and TRBJ2-1; the D gene TCRdb calls, TRBD1, cannot be checked with no DNA. This CDR3 contains 13 residues. Germline V gives CDR1 DFQATT, CDR2 SNEGSKA (reference sequence). CDR3 region: CSARGSREWEQFF.

The rearrangement joins TRBV20-1 to TRBJ2-1; the D gene TCRdb calls, TRBD2, cannot be checked with no DNA. There are 12 residues in the CDR3. The germline gives CDR1 DFQATT, CDR2 SNEGSKA (reference sequence). The CDR3 spells CSARDIADEQFF.

The chain carries TRBV29-1 and TRBJ2-4; absent DNA, TCRdb's TRBD1 call cannot be checked. Germline V lookup: CDR1 SQVTM, CDR2 ANQGSEA. The CDR3 loop spans 15 amino acids. The CDR3: CSVEEPLKAKNIQYF.

The J gene is TRBJ2-1, the V gene TRBV7-9; TCRdb picks TRBD1, but there is no DNA to check that call. The CDR3 runs to 16 residues. The germline V gene has CDR1 SEHNR and CDR2 FQNEAQ (reference sequence). This CDR3 is CASSLDGGGSWGEQFF. The full variable domain, its missing parts supplied by reference TRBV7-9 and TRBJ2-1, is DTGVSQNPRHKITKRGQNVTFRCDPISEHNRLYWYRQTLGQGPEFLTYFQNEAQLEKSRLLSDRFSAERPKGSFSTLEIQRTEQGDSAMYLCASSLDGGGSWGEQFFGPGTRLTVL.

The V and J genes are TRBV5-1 and TRBJ2-5; TCRdb returns TRBD1, unconfirmable since there is no DNA. Germline V lookup: CDR1 SGHRS, CDR2 YFSETQ. The CDR3 spans 18 residues. This CDR3 is CASSLSIVQGPIQETQYF.

CDR3 protein: CASSAGLPAPGNTIYF. The chain links TRBV6-5 to TRBJ1-3; lacking DNA, the TRBD1 call made by TCRdb goes unchecked. This CDR3 is 16 amino acids long. CDR1 is MNHEY and CDR2 is SVGAGI in the germline V gene.

The CDR3 region is CASSVFGGDTDTQYF. The chain recombines TRBV9 with TRBJ2-3; TCRdb picks TRBD2, but there is no DNA to check that call. Germline V lookup: CDR1 SGDLS, CDR2 YYNGEE. The CDR3 sequence is 15 residues long.

The genes are TRBV14 and TRBJ1-3; TCRdb designates TRBD1, a call that cannot be tested without DNA. Germline CDR1 and CDR2: SGHDN and FVKESK. The CDR3 has 15 residues. CDR3 amino acids: CASSVDMSSGNTIYF.